This record covers a single TCR beta chain. Its specificity is unknown. Germline V gives CDR1 MGHRA, CDR2 YSYEKL. There are 16 residues in the CDR3. V was pared by 5 bases and J by 0 bases, with 15 bases between. Sequenced by immunoSEQ multiplex PCR; TCRdb stores in-frame clones only, minus some. This sample carries roughly 70,000 clones, more than 65% of them seen once, and the ten largest clones take 5%. These data come from a study of vaccination effects on CD4 cells after COVID-19. Looking at the study overall: Sample provision by two convalescent patients occurred 16 days and one week before vaccination. Points from the study as a whole: Convalescents' spike-reactive clones after vaccination were mainly made up of new clones that the vaccine induced. Marked clonal contraction of infection- and vaccine-induced clones was seen late after vaccination.

In the ViraFEST assay, antigen-specific CD4+ clonotypes were identified by expansion after peptide-pool stimulation. Upon completion of 10 to 11 days in culture, CD4+ T cells were isolated. Sometime from March through December 2020, the person acquired a SARS-CoV-2 infection that PCR confirmed. Half-medium replacement with IL-2 medium occurred on days 3 and 7. The receptor was isolated from a human donor who had a prior SARS-CoV-2 infection. The sequencing used CD4+ T cells from PBMCs cultured with HIV peptides, collected before COVID-19 vaccination. Documented subset: HIV-1 Nef peptide pool negative control/reference culture. The rearrangement links TRBV4-1 to TRBJ2-3, with D tentatively TRBD1 or TRBD2 (5 bases each). The CDR3 region is CASSGDGYYSTDTQYF. DNA for the CDR3: TGCGCCAGCAGCGGGGACGGCTATTATAGCACAGATACGCAGTATTTT.